This T cell receptor beta chain was sequenced during a study of shared clonotypes between healthy human individuals. Whole-study results and caveats: Approximately 5% of naive CD4 clonotypes were shared across a few donors.

Cells designated naive CD8 were CD45RO-negative and were positively selected for CCR7, with terminally differentiated effector memory CD45RA+ cells excluded. Note on this clone: As yet, its antigen is unknown.

In the study's own analysis: ImmunoSEQ yielded junction-only sequences lacking quality scores, so filtering differed. Some clones are missing from TCRdb's copy, which holds only in-frame ones; the method was immunoSEQ multiplex PCR. The DNA was the basis for D and trimming; V, J and clone size are from that table. Of over 750,000 clones listed, roughly 96% are singletons. The junction had 4 bases not matched to a gene; V was cut back by 5 bases and J by 0 bases. Per germline, CDR1 LNHNV and CDR2 YYDKDF (reference sequence). The CDR3 loop spans 15 amino acids. This chain links TRBV15 with TRBJ2-1; TRBD1 aligns across 7 bases. This TCR derives from a young man in good health. Sequenced sample: naive CD8+ T cells sorted from blood. CDR3 DNA: TGTGCCACCAGCCTCGACAGGGCCTCCTACAATGAGCAGTTCTTC. Translating gives CATSLDRASYNEQFF.